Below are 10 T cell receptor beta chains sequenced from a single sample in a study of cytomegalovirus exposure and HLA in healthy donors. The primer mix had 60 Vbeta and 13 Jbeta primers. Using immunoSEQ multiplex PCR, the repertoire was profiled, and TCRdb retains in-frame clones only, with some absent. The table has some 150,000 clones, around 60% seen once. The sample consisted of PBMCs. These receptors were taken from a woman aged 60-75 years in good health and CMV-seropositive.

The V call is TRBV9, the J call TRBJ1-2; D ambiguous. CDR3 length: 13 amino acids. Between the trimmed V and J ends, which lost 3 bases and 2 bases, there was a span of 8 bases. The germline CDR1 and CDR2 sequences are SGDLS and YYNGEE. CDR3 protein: CASSGTRNYGYTF. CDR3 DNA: TGTGCCAGCAGCGGTACACGAAACTATGGCTACACCTTC.

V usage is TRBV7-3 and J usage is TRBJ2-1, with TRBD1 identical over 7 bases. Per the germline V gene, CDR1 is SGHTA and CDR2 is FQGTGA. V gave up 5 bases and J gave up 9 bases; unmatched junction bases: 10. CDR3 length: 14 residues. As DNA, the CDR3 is TGTGCCAGCAGCCCCCCGGACAGGTTTGGTGAGCAGTTCTTC. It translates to CASSPPDRFGEQFF. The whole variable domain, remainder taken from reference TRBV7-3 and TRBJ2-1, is GAGVSQTPSNKVTEKGKYVELRCDPISGHTALYWYRQSLGQGPEFLIYFQGTGAADDSGLPNDRFFAVRPEGSVSTLKIQRTERGDSAVYLCASSPPDRFGEQFFGPGTRLTVL.

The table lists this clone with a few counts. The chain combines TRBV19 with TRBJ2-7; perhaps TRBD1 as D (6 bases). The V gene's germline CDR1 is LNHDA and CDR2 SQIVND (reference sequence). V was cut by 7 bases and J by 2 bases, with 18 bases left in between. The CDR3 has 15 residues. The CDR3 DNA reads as TGTGCCAGTAAGTCGGCGGCAGGGGCAACCTACGAGCAGTACTTC. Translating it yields CASKSAAGATYEQYF.

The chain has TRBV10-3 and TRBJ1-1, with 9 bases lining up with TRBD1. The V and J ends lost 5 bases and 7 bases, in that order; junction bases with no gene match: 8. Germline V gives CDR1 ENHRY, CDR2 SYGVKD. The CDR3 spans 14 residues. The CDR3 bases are TGTGCCATCAGTAATAGGACAGGGGCAGTTGAAGCTTTCTTT. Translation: CAISNRTGAVEAFF.

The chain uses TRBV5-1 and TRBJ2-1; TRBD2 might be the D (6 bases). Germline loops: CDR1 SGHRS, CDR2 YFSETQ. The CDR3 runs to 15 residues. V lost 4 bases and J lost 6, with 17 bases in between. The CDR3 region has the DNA TGCGCCAGCAGCAGGGGTCCCGTGGGGGGCAATGAGCAGTTCTTC. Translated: CASSRGPVGGNEQFF.

The DNA for the CDR3 is TGTGCCAGCAGTTACGGGGGGACCTATAGCAATCAGCCCCAGCATTTT. Translating gives CASSYGGTYSNQPQHF. The chain is built from TRBV6-6 and TRBJ1-5, with D perhaps matching TRBD1 (5 bases). The V end lost 2 bases, the J end lost 0 bases, and 11 bases lay between the germline ends. The CDR3 extends over 16 amino acids. Germline-derived CDR1 and CDR2 are MNHNY and SVGAGI (reference sequence).

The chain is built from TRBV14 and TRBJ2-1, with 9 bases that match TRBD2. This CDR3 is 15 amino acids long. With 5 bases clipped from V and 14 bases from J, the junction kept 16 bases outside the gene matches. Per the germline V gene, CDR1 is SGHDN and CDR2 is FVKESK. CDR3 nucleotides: TGTGCCAGCAGCGGAAGAAGGGGGCTAGCGGGAACGGAGTTCTTC. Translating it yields CASSGRRGLAGTEFF.

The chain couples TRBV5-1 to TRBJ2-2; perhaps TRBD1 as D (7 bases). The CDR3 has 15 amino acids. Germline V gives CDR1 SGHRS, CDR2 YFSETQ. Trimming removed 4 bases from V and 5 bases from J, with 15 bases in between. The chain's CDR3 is CASSRAGQRTGELFF. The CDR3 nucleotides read TGCGCCAGCAGCCGCGCGGGACAGAGGACCGGGGAGCTGTTTTTT.

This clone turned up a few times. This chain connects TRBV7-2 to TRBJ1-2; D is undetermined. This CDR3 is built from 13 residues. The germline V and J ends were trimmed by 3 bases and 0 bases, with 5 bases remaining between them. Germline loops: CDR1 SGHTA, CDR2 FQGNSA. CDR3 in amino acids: CASSFDTNYGYTF. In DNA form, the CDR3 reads TGTGCCAGCAGCTTCGACACTAACTATGGCTACACCTTC.

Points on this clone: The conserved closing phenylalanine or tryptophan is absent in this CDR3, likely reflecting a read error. CDR3 coding DNA: TGCGCCAGCAGCCAGGTTAGCGGGCCCCTCTCCTACGAGCAGTACCTC. Translated: CASSQVSGPLSYEQYL. The chain carries TRBV4-1 and TRBJ2-7; 7 bases are shared with TRBD2. This CDR3 contains 16 residues. CDR1 and CDR2 (germline): MGHRA, YSYEKL. The junction had 8 bases not matched to a gene; V was cut back by 3 bases and J by 0 bases.